These T cell receptor beta chains were read from a single sample in a study of blood T cell repertoires in COVID-19. Assay: immunoSEQ multiplex PCR; the TCRdb copy retains only in-frame clones and omits some. The sample lists 200,000 to 300,000 clones, roughly nine tenths occurring once. Sequencing used peripheral blood. The receptor source for this set is a man in his sixties who had recovered from COVID-19. The CDR3 runs from the conserved cysteine through the conserved F or W. The order of the fields is clone size, V gene, J gene, D gene, CDR3 DNA, CDR3 protein. A D gene is named only where the DNA matches it firmly. Clone size appears in some rows only: once, few, many, or a class for an expanded clone.

NA	TRBV6-5	TRBJ1-6	TRBD1	TGTGCCAGCAGCCGAACCCGGGACAGGAATTCACCCCTCCACTTT	CASSRTRDRNSPLHF
once	TRBV5-4	TRBJ2-2	TRBD1	TGTGCCAGCAGCCTGTCTAACAGGGGGATAGGGGAGCTGTTTTTT	CASSLSNRGIGELFF
NA	TRBV11-3	TRBJ2-7	TRBD1	TGTGCCAGCAGTCACCGGACAGGGAGCTCCTACGAGCAGTACTTC	CASSHRTGSSYEQYF
NA	TRBV5-6	TRBJ2-3	TRBD1	TGTGCCAGCAGCTTTGGGCAGGGGGTTTTTAGCACAGATACGCAGTATTTT	CASSFGQGVFSTDTQYF
NA	TRBV2	TRBJ1-3	TRBD1	TGTGCCAGCAGCAATCCGGGACAGGGAGGAAACACCATATATTTT	CASSNPGQGGNTIYF
NA	TRBV5-1	TRBJ1-3	TRBD1	TGCGCCAGCAGAGGTACCGGGACAGTCTCTGGAAACACCATATATTTT	CASRGTGTVSGNTIYF
NA	TRBV5-5	TRBJ1-5	TRBD1	TGTGCCAGCAGCTCGGGACAGATCAATCAGCCCCAGCATTTT	CASSSGQINQPQHF
NA	TRBV3-1/TRBV3-2	TRBJ1-3	NA	TGTGCCAGCAGCCAGGCTGCCCCTGGACAAGGGGACACCATATATTTT	CASSQAAPGQGDTIYF
NA	TRBV18	TRBJ1-3	TRBD1	TGTGCCAGCTCACCACCGGGACAGCTCGGAAACACCATATATTTT	CASSPPGQLGNTIYF
NA	TRBV11-2	TRBJ2-7	TRBD2	TGTGCCAGCACTATAGCGGGCTACGAGCAGTACTTC	CASTIAGYEQYF
NA	TRBV18	TRBJ2-7	TRBD2	TGTGCCAGCTCACCGGGACTAGCGGGGGGTGAGCAGTACTTC	CASSPGLAGGEQYF
once	TRBV6-5	TRBJ1-1	NA	TGTGCCAGCAGCCCCCCTCAGACAGTTGAAGCTTTCTTT	CASSPPQTVEAFF
NA	TRBV6-1	TRBJ1-2	NA	TGTGCCACCAGACAGTTGGATGGCTACACCTTC	CATRQLDGYTF
NA	TRBV11-3	TRBJ2-3	NA	TGTGCCAGCAGCTTAGCGTCCGGGGTCGGTAGCAGCACAGATACGCAGTATTTT	CASSLASGVGSSTDTQYF
NA	TRBV6-1	TRBJ1-5	TRBD1	TGTGCCAGCAGTGAAGGTATGGGACAGGGGCCGTTACTCAATCAGCCCCAGCATTTT	CASSEGMGQGPLLNQPQHF
NA	TRBV24-1	TRBJ2-5	NA	TGTGCCACCAGTGATTCTTCTGAGACCCAGTACTTC	CATSDSSETQYF
NA	TRBV27	TRBJ1-3	NA	TGTGCCAGCAGTTTGGGAGGGGTCGGAAACACCATATATTTT	CASSLGGVGNTIYF
NA	TRBV6-1	TRBJ1-1	NA	TGTGCCAGCAGTGAAATTGGCAGGATGAACACTGAAGCTTTCTTT	CASSEIGRMNTEAFF
NA	TRBV7-9	TRBJ2-1	TRBD2	TGTGCCAGGACTAGCGGACACAATGAGCAGTTCTTC	CARTSGHNEQFF
NA	TRBV18	TRBJ1-2	NA	TGTGCCAGCTCCCCCAGTCAGGGTTACTATGGCTACACCTTC	CASSPSQGYYGYTF
NA	TRBV7-3	TRBJ2-2	TRBD1	TGTGCCAGCAGCCAGACAGGGGGCGCGTCCGGGGAGCTGTTTTTT	CASSQTGGASGELFF
once	TRBV24-1	TRBJ1-2	TRBD1	TGTGCCACCAGTGACAAAGACAGGGGCTATGGCTACACCTTC	CATSDKDRGYGYTF
NA	TRBV4-2	TRBJ2-3	NA	TGTGCCAGCAGCCAAGAACTGTCAACGCGGGGTAGTCTACGCGCAGATACGCAGTATTTT	CASSQELSTRGSLRADTQYF
NA	TRBV6-2/TRBV6-3	TRBJ1-6	TRBD1	TGTGCCAGCAGTCAAACTCGGACAGGGTCGAATTCACCCCTCCACTTT	CASSQTRTGSNSPLHF
NA	TRBV5-3	TRBJ1-6	NA	TGTGCCAGAAGCGCGGGGACGGCGGATTCACCCCTCCACTTT	CARSAGTADSPLHF
few	TRBV7-9	TRBJ2-1	TRBD2	TGTGCCAGCAGCTTAGGCCTAGCGGGCTCCTACAATGAGCAGTTCTTC	CASSLGLAGSYNEQFF
NA	TRBV5-8	TRBJ2-5	TRBD1	TGTGCCAGCAAGCTTGGGACAGGGTTCCAAGAGACCCAGTACTTC	CASKLGTGFQETQYF
NA	TRBV11-2	TRBJ1-3	NA	TGTGCCAGCAGCAGAGAGGGCGCTCTGGGAAACACCATATATTTT	CASSREGALGNTIYF